This is a list of T cell receptor beta chains from one sample in a study of blood T cell repertoires in COVID-19. Sequencing was performed with immunoSEQ multiplex PCR; in TCRdb, only in-frame clones are kept and a portion is missing. Altogether roughly 200,000 clones are present, 70% to 90% being singletons, with the ten largest covering about 3.8%. The sequenced sample consisted of PBMCs or T cells enriched from blood (not recorded which). The receptors come from a woman between 35 and 50 years old with acute COVID-19. The CDR3 runs from the conserved cysteine through the conserved F or W. D genes are given only for firm matches. For some rows the clone size is stated as once, few or many, or as a class when expanded; others skip it.

TRBV6-6	TRBJ1-3	.	.	TGTGCCAGCAGTTACAGAGCTTCTGGAAACACCATATATTTT	CASSYRASGNTIYF
TRBV19	TRBJ2-1	once	.	TGTGCCAGTAGTATTCAGGGTGAGGTCTACAATGAGCAGTTCTTC	CASSIQGEVYNEQFF
TRBV19	TRBJ2-3	.	TRBD1	TGTGCCAGTAGTATGGGACAGGGGGCAGATACGCAGTATTTT	CASSMGQGADTQYF
TRBV19	TRBJ2-3	.	.	TGTGCCAGTAGTGGGCAGGGAACAGATACGCAGTATTTT	CASSGQGTDTQYF
TRBV6-2/TRBV6-3	TRBJ2-2	.	.	TGTGCCAGCAGCCGACGGAGCTCTCTAGCCGCTTCGAACACCGGGGAGCTGTTTTTT	CASSRRSSLAASNTGELFF
TRBV12-3/TRBV12-4	TRBJ2-2	.	.	TGTGCCAGCAGTTTAAGGACAAGCGGGGAGCTGTTTTTT	CASSLRTSGELFF
TRBV9	TRBJ1-1	.	.	TGTGCCAGCAGCGTAGCTCCGAGTCCAACTGAAGCTTTCTTT	CASSVAPSPTEAFF
TRBV28	TRBJ1-4	.	TRBD1	TGTGCCAGCAGCACAACCGGGACAGGACGTGAAAAACTGTTTTTT	CASSTTGTGREKLFF
TRBV11-2	TRBJ2-4	.	.	TGTGCCAGCAGCGGTAGCGAGAGTATGGCCAAAAACATTCAGTACTTC	CASSGSESMAKNIQYF
TRBV9	TRBJ2-1	.	.	TGTGCCAGCAGCCCTTCGGGAGTAGCTTACAATGAGCAGTTCTTC	CASSPSGVAYNEQFF
TRBV10-2	TRBJ2-1	.	TRBD2	TGCGCCAGCAGTGTTAGTAGCGGGGTCGCATACAATGAGCAGTTCTTC	CASSVSSGVAYNEQFF
TRBV27	TRBJ2-1	.	TRBD2	TGTGCCAGCAGTTTGTATACTAGCGGATCAACCTACAATGAGCAGTTCTTC	CASSLYTSGSTYNEQFF
TRBV5-1	TRBJ2-1	.	TRBD2	TGCGCCAGCAGTTATGGTAGCGGGAGTCTCTACAATGAGCAGTTCTTC	CASSYGSGSLYNEQFF
TRBV7-3	TRBJ2-6	.	TRBD1	TGTGCCAGCAGCTCCCCCGGACAGGGGGGGATAGCCAACGTCCTGACTTTC	CASSSPGQGGIANVLTF
TRBV28	TRBJ2-4	.	TRBD1	TGTGCCAGCAGTCCAGGCGACGCAGGGGGCATCAAAAACATTCAGTACTTC	CASSPGDAGGIKNIQYF
TRBV27	TRBJ2-3	.	.	TGTGCCAGCAGTTTCGGACTCCGCACAGATACGCAGTATTTT	CASSFGLRTDTQYF
TRBV28	TRBJ1-2	.	TRBD1	TGTGCCAGCAGTCCCACTGGACAGGCTAACTATGGCTACACCTTC	CASSPTGQANYGYTF
TRBV29-1	TRBJ2-1	few	TRBD2	TGCAGCGTTGGTCTACGGGAGGGCCGTATTTACAATGAGCAGTTCTTC	CSVGLREGRIYNEQFF
TRBV28	TRBJ2-7	few	TRBD1	TGTGCCAGCAGGACAGGGGGCGAGCAGTACTTC	CASRTGGEQYF
TRBV4-2	TRBJ2-5	.	TRBD2	TGTGCCAGCAGCCAAGCAGCGGGAGTTGGGGAGACCCAGTACTTC	CASSQAAGVGETQYF
TRBV7-2	TRBJ1-1	.	.	TGTGCCAGCAGCTTAGATGGAGGCTACACTGAAGCTTTCTTT	CASSLDGGYTEAFF
TRBV7-2	TRBJ2-3	.	.	TGTGCCAGCAGCTTACAGGTTAGCACAGATACGCAGTATTTT	CASSLQVSTDTQYF
TRBV28	TRBJ1-5	.	TRBD1	TGTGCCAGCAGTCCCGGGACAGGGGGCTTCTATAGCAATCAGCCCCAGCATTTT	CASSPGTGGFYSNQPQHF
TRBV11-2	TRBJ2-5	.	TRBD2	TGTGCCAGCAGCCTACGACTAGCGCGCGGAGGCGGAGGAGAGACCCAGTACTTC	CASSLRLARGGGGETQYF
TRBV5-1	TRBJ2-5	.	TRBD2	TGCGCCAGCAGGTGGATAGCGGGGTCCCAAGAGACCCAGTACTTC	CASRWIAGSQETQYF
TRBV27	TRBJ2-7	.	TRBD1	TGTGCCAGCAGTTTGGCAGGGGGCTACGAGCAGTACTTC	CASSLAGGYEQYF
TRBV6-5	TRBJ2-3	.	TRBD2	TGTGCCAGCCAGGGCCGGGACTATAAGACAGATACGCAGTATTTT	CASQGRDYKTDTQYF
TRBV6-4	TRBJ2-3	.	TRBD1	TGTGCCAGCAGTGACATGGCAGGGGGAACAGATACGCAGTATTTT	CASSDMAGGTDTQYF
TRBV19	TRBJ2-2	.	.	TGTGCCAGTAGGCGGGTGGAGGGTGGGAACACCGGGGAGCTGTTTTTT	CASRRVEGGNTGELFF
TRBV6-5	TRBJ2-7	.	.	TGTGCCAGCAGTTACTCGGGTCAGGGCTCCTACGAGCAGTACTTC	CASSYSGQGSYEQYF
TRBV6-6	TRBJ2-7	few	TRBD1	TGTGCCAGCAGTTACCCGGGACAGGGGGTCAACGAGCAGTACTTC	CASSYPGQGVNEQYF